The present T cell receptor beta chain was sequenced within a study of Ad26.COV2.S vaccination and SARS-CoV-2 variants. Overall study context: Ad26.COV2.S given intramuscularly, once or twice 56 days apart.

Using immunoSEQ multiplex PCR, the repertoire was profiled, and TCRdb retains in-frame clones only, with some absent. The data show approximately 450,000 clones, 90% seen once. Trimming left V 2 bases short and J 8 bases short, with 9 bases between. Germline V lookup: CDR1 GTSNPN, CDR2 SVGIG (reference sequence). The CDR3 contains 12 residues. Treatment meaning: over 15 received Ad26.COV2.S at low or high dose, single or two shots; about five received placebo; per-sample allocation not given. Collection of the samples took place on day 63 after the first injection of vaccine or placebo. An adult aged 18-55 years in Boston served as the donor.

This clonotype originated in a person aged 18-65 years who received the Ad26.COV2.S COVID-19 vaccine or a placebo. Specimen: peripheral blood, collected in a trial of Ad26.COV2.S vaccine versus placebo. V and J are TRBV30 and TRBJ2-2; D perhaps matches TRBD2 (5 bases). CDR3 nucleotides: TGTGCCTGGAGTCAGCGGTTGGGGGAGCTGTTTTTT. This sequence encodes CAWSQRLGELFF.